This TCR beta chain stems from a study of CD8 T cells in Susac syndrome. Trimming took off 4 bases at V and 4 bases at J, with 7 bases between the two ends. CDR1 and CDR2 from the germline V gene are SQVTM and ANQGSEA. The CDR3 loop spans 11 amino acids. With random hexamers, reverse transcription was performed on roughly 0.45 to 1 ug of RNA. Each CDR3 protein gets one entry after TCRdb re-called the immunoSEQ multiplex PCR reads with MiXCR. The sample contains about 180,000 distinct CDR3 sequences, 95% of which appear only once. The sequence was obtained from a human donor with multiple sclerosis. Sequenced material: CD8+ T cells from PBMCs. The V and J genes are TRBV29-1 and TRBJ1-2; D not certain. CDR3 DNA sequence: TGCAGCGTTGTTTCGATCTATGGCTACACCTTC. This gives the protein CSVVSIYGYTF.